This TCR beta chain was observed in a study of T-cell memory formation after mild COVID-19. Findings of the study overall: CD8+ contracting clones occupied EMRA, while CD4+ ones occupied mainly CM and EM.

This clonotype turned up a few times. Its antigen remains unidentified. V shed 6 bases and J 5 bases; nucleotides not matched to a gene: 7. Germline V gene lookup returns CDR1 MNHEY and CDR2 SVGEGT. This CDR3 comprises 14 residues. TCR alpha and TCR beta cDNA libraries carrying sample barcodes and UMIs came from 5'RACE with constant-segment primers. Via MiXCR, TCRdb re-called the 5' RACE reads, giving one row per CDR3 protein. The sample lists roughly 610,000 distinct CDR3 sequences, 17% occurring once. Sequenced sample: PBMCs or a T cell subset sorted from them (not recorded which). This receptor was taken from an adult woman who had mild COVID-19 (a few samples of this study predate the infection). Cell type and time point are not known. The gene calls are TRBV6-2 or TRBV6-3 and TRBJ1-1; TRBD1 matches 9 bases. Written as DNA, the CDR3 is TGTGCCAGCAGGCGTACAGGGGGCATGACTGAAGCTTTCTTT. Its protein product is CASRRTGGMTEAFF.